This TCR beta chain was captured in a study of cytomegalovirus exposure and HLA in healthy donors. In the study overall: Earlier results showed approximately 120 million unique TCR beta sequences derived from roughly 180 million T cells.

V lost 4 bases and J lost 4, with 11 bases in between. This CDR3 contains 13 residues. The V gene's germline CDR1 is SEHNR and CDR2 FQNEAQ (reference sequence). Study conclusions and caveats: By HLA locus, TCR association rates varied in a later analysis, with DRB1 showing the most and HLA-C the fewest. Researchers catalogued over 150 TCR beta chains as cytomegalovirus-associated.

The study ran its PCR with 60 Vbeta and 13 Jbeta primers. Data came from immunoSEQ multiplex PCR; TCRdb stores just in-frame clones and leaves some out. The data show roughly 110,000 clones, more than 60% seen once. This clone came up once. Its antigen is not identified. This TCR was recovered from a woman between 50 and 59 years old in good health and CMV-seropositive. The sample consisted of PBMCs. This chain links TRBV7-9 with TRBJ2-7, with D possibly matching TRBD1 (6 bases). Here the CDR3 DNA reads TGTGCCAGCAGCTCCCACAGGGAGTACGAGCAGTACTTC. This codes for CASSSHREYEQYF.